Below, 8 T cell receptor beta chains from the same sample are listed, as sequenced in a study of T cell responses to AZD1222 COVID-19 vaccine. Clones were read by immunoSEQ multiplex PCR, and TCRdb kept only the in-frame ones, dropping some. The top ten clones hold around 3.4% of a sample with roughly 80,000 clones, 75% to 95% of them seen once. This material consisted of peripheral blood, taken 28 days after the second AZD1222 dose. The receptors were gathered from an adult who received the AZD1222 COVID-19 vaccine.

The V and J genes are TRBV7-7 and TRBJ2-5, with TRBD1 matching 7 bases. The CDR3 loop spans 14 amino acids. The germline CDR1 and CDR2 sequences are SSHAT and FNYEAQ (reference sequence). The V segment lost 5 bases and the J segment 3 bases; nucleotides outside the gene matches: 6. CDR3 DNA: TGTGCCAGCAGCGCCCTGACAGGGAAAGAGACCCAGTACTTC. It translates to CASSALTGKETQYF.

This chain joins TRBV12-3 or TRBV12-4 and TRBJ1-2; TRBD1 matches 8 bases. The CDR3 length is 12 residues. The V segment lost 5 bases and the J segment 4 bases; nucleotides outside the gene matches: 0. The CDR3 loop is CASSTGGYGYTF. The CDR3 DNA reads as TGTGCCAGCAGTACAGGGGGCTATGGCTACACCTTC.

The rearrangement links TRBV6-5 to TRBJ2-1; D ambiguous. The V gene's germline CDR1 is MNHEY and CDR2 SVGAGI. The CDR3 runs to 16 residues. The V gene lost 2 bases and the J gene lost 5 bases, with 16 bases spanning the gap. The CDR3 DNA is TGTGCCAGCAGTTACAGGACGCCATCGACCGACAATGAGCAGTTCTTC. It yields the protein CASSYRTPSTDNEQFF.

This sequence joins TRBV7-8 and TRBJ2-3, with D perhaps TRBD2 (6 bases). Germline V lookup: CDR1 SGHVS, CDR2 FQNEAQ. The CDR3 is 15 residues long. Trimming cost V 4 bases and J 4 bases, with 15 bases left between them. The CDR3 DNA sequence: TGTGCCAGCAGCTCACTAACTAGCCCAGCAGATACGCAGTATTTT. Protein: CASSSLTSPADTQYF.

In nucleotides, the CDR3 is TGTGCCAGCAGCCAAGGGACTAGCGGGGTCTCCTACAATGAGCAGTTCTTC. Translating gives CASSQGTSGVSYNEQFF. J is TRBJ2-1 and V is TRBV3-1 (or the pseudogene TRBV3-2), with 12 nucleotides matching TRBD2. CDR1 and CDR2 (germline): LGHDT, YNNKEL (reference sequence). The CDR3 is made up of 17 amino acids. The V and J ends lost 1 base and 0 bases, in that order; junction bases with no gene match: 1.

This chain uses TRBV5-1 with TRBJ1-1; a possible D gene is TRBD1 (5 bases). The germline V gene has CDR1 SGHRS and CDR2 YFSETQ. The CDR3 length is 16 residues. V lost 0 bases and J 0 bases, leaving 12 bases between the germline ends. The CDR3 protein is CASSLEAQDMNTEAFF. The DNA of the CDR3 is TGCGCCAGCAGCTTGGAGGCCCAGGACATGAACACTGAAGCTTTCTTT.

V and J are TRBV10-3 and TRBJ1-1, with D unclear. The CDR3 is made up of 15 amino acids. V dropped 0 bases and J dropped 1 base, with 9 bases sitting between them. Germline values: CDR1 ENHRY, CDR2 SYGVKD. CDR3 in amino acids: CAISESNPGNTEAFF. The CDR3 nucleotides are TGTGCCATCAGTGAGTCTAATCCGGGGAACACTGAAGCTTTCTTT.

V is TRBV9 and J is TRBJ1-4, with TRBD1 matching over 8 bases. The CDR3 runs to 16 residues. Germline values: CDR1 SGDLS, CDR2 YYNGEE. The trim removed 0 bases at V and 7 bases at J, leaving 8 bases unmatched. The CDR3 here is CASSVASAGTGEKLFF. CDR3 DNA sequence: TGTGCCAGCAGCGTAGCTTCTGCCGGGACAGGTGAAAAACTGTTTTTT. The full variable domain, rest sourced from reference TRBV9 and TRBJ1-4, is DSGVTQTPKHLITATGQRVTLRCSPRSGDLSVYWYQQSLDQGLQFLIQYYNGEERAKGNILERFSAQQFPDLHSELNLSSLELGDSALYFCASSVASAGTGEKLFFGSGTQLSVL.